This TCR beta chain is from a study of CXCR3-negative and CXCR3-positive naive CD8 T cells. Broader study findings: Diversity ran similarly high across both naive subsets but far lower in memory CD8+ cells. The study found more hydrophobic TRB CDR3s in CXCR3-positive naive cells than in CXCR3-negative naive cells.

The TRB libraries of cDNA were built by UMI-labeled 5' RACE. TCRdb re-analyzed the 5' RACE reads; it lists each CDR3 protein once, without DNA. Its clone listing holds about 50,000 distinct CDR3 sequences. In regard to this clonotype: The antigen is unknown.

Germline lookup yields CDR1 SGDLS and CDR2 YYNGEE. The CDR3 runs to 14 residues. The V gene is TRBV9, the J gene TRBJ1-2; with no DNA, the TCRdb D assignment of TRBD1 cannot be verified. The clonotype comes from a human donor in good health. Some clones in this sample may be carry-over from other donors' samples. Specimen: naive CXCR3+ CD8+ T cells from blood. Indicated subset: CD45RO-CCR7+CD27+CD95- naive CD8+ T cells expressing CXCR3 (TNR3+). CDR3: CASSSNSDRSGYTF.